A single sample is the source of the 18 T cell receptor beta chains below, sequenced in a study of T cells after yellow fever vaccination. TCRdb re-called the 5' RACE reads through MiXCR, storing one row per CDR3 protein. The sample has approximately 260,000 distinct CDR3 sequences, 13% seen once. The sequenced sample was CD4+ T cells sorted from PBMCs, obtained 45 days after the yellow fever booster vaccination. The receptors originated from a young man who received the YFV17D yellow fever vaccine.

The sample holds a few counts of this clonotype. The gene calls are TRBV5-1 and TRBJ1-6; TRBD1 matches at 7 bases. Germline CDR1 reads SGHRS; CDR2 reads YFSETQ. The CDR3 covers 16 residues. Losses at the gene ends were 4 bases for V and 0 bases for J; bases not matched to a gene: 4. The CDR3 nucleotides are TGCGCCAGCAGCCCGGACAGGAGCTCCTATAATTCACCCCTCCACTTT. Its protein is CASSPDRSSYNSPLHF.

This clonotype has only a few counts. The gene calls are TRBV7-2 and TRBJ2-6; 11 bases map to TRBD1. Germline trimming cut 5 bases from V and 3 bases from J; bases unmatched to any gene: 3. In germline, CDR1 is SGHTA, CDR2 FQGNSA. The CDR3 runs to 16 residues. The CDR3 sequence is CASSQDRGHGANVLTF. The DNA of the CDR3 is TGTGCCAGCAGCCAGGACAGGGGGCATGGGGCCAACGTCCTGACTTTC. Filled out from reference TRBV7-2 and TRBJ2-6, the complete variable domain reads GAGVSQSPSNKVTEKGKDVELRCDPISGHTALYWYRQSLGQGLEFLIYFQGNSAPDKSGLPSDRFSAERTGGSVSTLTIQRTQQEDSAVYLCASSQDRGHGANVLTFGAGSRLTVL.

The sample holds a few counts of this clonotype. The gene calls are TRBV9 and TRBJ2-7, with 8 bases aligning to TRBD2. Looked up from germline, CDR1 is SGDLS and CDR2 is YYNGEE. This CDR3 spans 14 amino acids. V shed 4 bases and J 1 base; nucleotides not matched to a gene: 4. CDR3 DNA: TGTGCCAGCAGCATTAGCGGGATGTCCTACGAGCAGTACTTC. It is translated as CASSISGMSYEQYF.

This sequence joins TRBV29-1 and TRBJ1-5; TRBD1 might be the D (5 bases). The CDR3 contains 14 residues. The germline V gene encodes CDR1 SQVTM and CDR2 ANQGSEA. V lost 6 bases and J lost 4, with 16 bases in between. In nucleotides, the CDR3 is TGCAGCGTGGCGTTCGGGACCCGAAATCAGCCCCAGCATTTT. It yields the protein CSVAFGTRNQPQHF. The full variable domain, with the rest looked up from reference TRBV29-1 and TRBJ1-5, is SAVISQKPSRDICQRGTSLTIQCQVDSQVTMMFWYRQQPGQSLTLIATANQGSEATYESGFVIDKFPISRPNLTFSTLTVSNMSPEDSSIYLCSVAFGTRNQPQHFGDGTRLSIL.

The gene calls are TRBV12-3 or TRBV12-4 and TRBJ2-7, with a weak D call TRBD1 (6 bases). V shed 6 bases and J shed 4 bases, with 19 bases lying between them. The CDR3 is 15 residues long. The CDR3: CASSNTGSLNYEQYF. The CDR3 DNA is TGTGCCAGCAGCAACACAGGGTCTTTGAATTACGAGCAGTACTTC.

V usage is TRBV7-9 and J usage is TRBJ2-5; 9 bases match TRBD1. J was trimmed by 9 bases and V by 3 bases; bases with no gene match: 11. This CDR3 spans 15 amino acids. Germline assignment: CDR1 SEHNR and CDR2 FQNEAQ (reference sequence). The CDR3 reads CASSFTGGAGIAQYF. The CDR3 DNA follows: TGTGCCAGCAGCTTTACAGGGGGCGCTGGCATAGCCCAGTACTTC.

This clonotype was seen a handful of times. V usage is TRBV4-2 and J usage is TRBJ2-7; 7 bases fit TRBD2. Trimming took 0 bases from V and 3 from J; bases not matched to a gene: 5. Germline lookup yields CDR1 LGHNA and CDR2 YNFKEQ. The CDR3 totals 15 residues. CDR3 sequence reads: CASSQDTAGLYEQYF. Written as DNA, the CDR3 is TGTGCCAGCAGCCAAGACACAGCGGGACTCTACGAGCAGTACTTC.

In this sample, this clonotype turned up many times. The chain uses TRBV12-3 or TRBV12-4 and TRBJ2-7; D is unclear. This CDR3 spans 13 amino acids. The germline V and J ends were trimmed by 3 bases and 2 bases, with 8 bases remaining between them. CDR3 sequence: CASSFPGAYEQYF. The CDR3 region has the DNA TGTGCCAGCAGTTTTCCAGGAGCCTACGAGCAGTACTTC.

This clonotype has more than one count but fewer than ten. V is TRBV11-2 and J is TRBJ2-5, with D hard to call. The CDR3 spans 14 residues. Germline V gives CDR1 SGHAT, CDR2 FQNNGV. V was shortened by 8 bases and J by 1 base, with 14 bases between the two germline ends. CDR3 nucleotides: TGTGCCAGCGGCAGAGTGGGCTTCCAAGAGACCCAGTACTTC. Encoded protein: CASGRVGFQETQYF.

This clonotype has a handful of counts. This chain joins TRBV4-3 and TRBJ1-5; the D is unclear. The germline V gene encodes CDR1 LGHNA and CDR2 YSLEER. Trimming stripped 3 bases from V and 4 bases from J, with 7 bases between. The CDR3 runs 13 residues. The CDR3 loop reads CASSQEKNQPQHF. CDR3 in DNA: TGCGCCAGCAGCCAGGAAAAGAATCAGCCCCAGCATTTT.

This clonotype was detected only a few times. The V and J genes are TRBV7-9 and TRBJ2-5, with D unresolved. In germline, CDR1 is SEHNR, CDR2 FQNEAQ (reference sequence). V lost 1 base and J 3 bases, leaving 6 bases between the germline ends. CDR3 size: 13 residues. The CDR3 protein is CASSLVAEETQYF. CDR3 coding DNA: TGTGCCAGCAGCTTAGTGGCAGAAGAGACCCAGTACTTC.

This clonotype showed up just a few times. The V gene is TRBV4-3, the J gene TRBJ2-7; perhaps TRBD1 as D (6 bases). The CDR3 covers 15 residues. CDR1 and CDR2 (germline): LGHNA, YSLEER. Trimming took 1 base from V and 2 from J, leaving 12 bases between them. Here the CDR3 reads CASSQAYRAPYEQYF. DNA of the CDR3: TGCGCCAGCAGCCAAGCCTACAGGGCCCCCTACGAGCAGTACTTC.

This chain connects TRBV7-2 to TRBJ2-3; 13 bases agree with TRBD2. Trimming removed 5 bases from V and 6 bases from J; junction bases left unmatched: 5. Germline V lookup: CDR1 SGHTA, CDR2 FQGNSA. This CDR3 has 15 amino acids. CDR3 in DNA: TGTGCCAGCAGCCCGGGACTAGCGGGGCATGATACGCAGTATTTT. Amino acid sequence: CASSPGLAGHDTQYF.

This clonotype was counted only a few times. This rearrangement joins TRBV12-3 or TRBV12-4 to TRBJ2-3; D may be TRBD1 (5 bases). Trimming pared 5 bases from V and 1 base from J, leaving 13 bases between. There are 15 residues in the CDR3. CDR3: CASSLQIGGTDTQYF. In nucleotides, the CDR3 is TGTGCCAGCAGTCTACAGATAGGGGGCACAGATACGCAGTATTTT.

In this sample, this clonotype turned up many times. As DNA, the CDR3 is TGTGCCAGCAGCCAAGGACTAGCGGGAGAATACGAGCAGTACTTC. Protein product: CASSQGLAGEYEQYF. The chain couples TRBV3-1 to TRBJ2-7; TRBD2 aligns across 12 bases. CDR1 is LGHDT, CDR2 YNNKEL, per germline (reference sequence). The CDR3 runs 15 residues. The V gene end was trimmed by 1 base and the J gene end by 4 bases; junction bases not matched to a gene: 2.

V is TRBV5-6 and J is TRBJ2-6; D is unresolved. Germline V gene lookup returns CDR1 SGHDT and CDR2 YYEEEE. The CDR3 contains 14 residues. The germline V and J ends were trimmed by 3 bases and 0 bases, with 4 bases remaining between them. The CDR3 loop reads CASSSSSGANVLTF. The CDR3 DNA reads as TGTGCCAGCAGCTCCAGCTCTGGGGCCAACGTCCTGACTTTC.

This clonotype was seen a handful of times. This rearrangement joins TRBV7-9 to TRBJ2-2; no clear D gene. This CDR3 region has 13 residues. The ends were cut back, 3 bases at V and 4 bases at J, with 6 bases in the middle. Germline CDR1 and CDR2: SEHNR and FQNEAQ (reference sequence). The CDR3, as DNA: TGTGCCAGCAGCTTGACAAGCACCGGGGAGCTGTTTTTT. This sequence encodes CASSLTSTGELFF.

In this sample, this clonotype turned up a few times. The genes are TRBV3-1 and TRBJ1-1; D possibly corresponds to TRBD1 (5 bases). CDR1 and CDR2 from the germline V gene are LGHDT and YNNKEL (reference sequence). Between the trimmed V and J ends, which lost 1 base and 7 bases, there was a span of 10 bases. CDR3 size: 13 residues. CDR3 coding DNA: TGTGCCAGCAGCCAAGGGGGCAGGCTTGAAGCTTTCTTT. This codes for CASSQGGRLEAFF.